The entry below describes one TCR beta chain. Its specificity is unknown. The germline V and J ends were trimmed by 0 bases and 6 bases, with 6 bases remaining between them. The CDR3 is 12 amino acids. The germline CDR1 and CDR2 sequences are SGHRS and YFSETQ. The source of the sample is a study of OX40 agonist ivuxolimab in advanced cancers. Study outcomes and limitations: Expanded clones were, on average, more numerous in CD8+ T cells than in CD4+. Still undetermined is the antigen specificity of the expanded peripheral T cells.

Profiled with immunoSEQ multiplex PCR; TCRdb holds only in-frame clones, not every one. The sample has 11,000 to 15,000 clones, around nine tenths seen once. The TCR comes from an adult with an advanced solid tumor such as melanoma, head and neck, liver or kidney cancer. The V gene is TRBV5-1, the J gene TRBJ1-1, with no clear D. Sample: CD4+ or CD8+ T cells sorted from blood, taken in a trial of the OX40 agonist ivuxolimab. The CDR3 loop is CASSLVDAEAFF. CDR3 nucleotide sequence: TGCGCCAGCAGCTTGGTGGACGCTGAAGCTTTCTTT. The variable domain in full, with the rest retrieved from reference TRBV5-1 and TRBJ1-1, is KAGVTQTPRYLIKTRGQQVTLSCSPISGHRSVSWYQQTPGQGLQFLFEYFSETQRNKGNFPGRFSGRQFSNSRSEMNVSTLELGDSALYLCASSLVDAEAFFGQGTRLTVV.